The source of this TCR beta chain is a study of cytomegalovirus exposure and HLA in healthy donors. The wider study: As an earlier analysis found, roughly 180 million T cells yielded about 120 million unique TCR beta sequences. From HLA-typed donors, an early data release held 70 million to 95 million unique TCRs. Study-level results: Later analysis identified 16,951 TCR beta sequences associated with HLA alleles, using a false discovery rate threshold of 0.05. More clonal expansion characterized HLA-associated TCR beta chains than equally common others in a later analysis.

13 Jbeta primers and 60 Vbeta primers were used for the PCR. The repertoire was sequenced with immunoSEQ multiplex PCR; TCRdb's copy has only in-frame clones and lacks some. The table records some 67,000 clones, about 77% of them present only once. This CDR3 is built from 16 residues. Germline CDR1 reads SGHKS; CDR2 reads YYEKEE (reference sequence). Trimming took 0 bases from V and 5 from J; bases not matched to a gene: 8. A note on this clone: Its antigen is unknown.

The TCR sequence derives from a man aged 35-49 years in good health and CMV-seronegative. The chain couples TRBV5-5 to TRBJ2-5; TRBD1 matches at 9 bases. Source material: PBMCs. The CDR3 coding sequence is TGTGCCAGCAGCTTGGGTTCGACAGGGGGTCGGGAGACCCAGTACTTC. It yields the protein CASSLGSTGGRETQYF.